This entry is about one TCR beta chain. These data originate in a study of blood T cell repertoires in COVID-19. Looking at the study overall: Acute-phase and convalescent COVID-19 samples originated in the United States, Italy and Spain.

Profiling relied on immunoSEQ multiplex PCR, and the TCRdb table lists in-frame clones only, not all of them. The data contain 250,000 to 400,000 clones, about 91% of them singletons. Seattle-derived patients entered the study during active infection and were followed longitudinally. This CDR3 region has 13 residues. V was clipped by 6 bases and J by 2 bases, with 7 bases between them. The source is a woman in her thirties with COVID-19, enrolled during active disease. The chain couples TRBV12-3 or TRBV12-4 to TRBJ2-2; D call uncertain. The sample comprised peripheral blood. CDR3 nucleotide sequence: TGTGCCAGCAGACCAGTCAACACCGGGGAGCTGTTTTTT. It specifies CASRPVNTGELFF.